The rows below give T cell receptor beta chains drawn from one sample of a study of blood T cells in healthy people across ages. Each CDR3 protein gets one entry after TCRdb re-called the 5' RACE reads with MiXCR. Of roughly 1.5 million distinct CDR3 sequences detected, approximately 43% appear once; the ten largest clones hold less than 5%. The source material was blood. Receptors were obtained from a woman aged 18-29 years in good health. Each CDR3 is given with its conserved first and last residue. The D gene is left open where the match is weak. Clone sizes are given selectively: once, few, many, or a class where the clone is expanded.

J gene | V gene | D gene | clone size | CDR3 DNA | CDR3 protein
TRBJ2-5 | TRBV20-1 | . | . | TGCAGTGCCGGCGAAGGGTCAAAGCAAGAGACCCAGTACTTC | CSAGEGSKQETQYF
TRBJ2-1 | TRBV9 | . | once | TGTGCCAGCAGCGAAACCGGGACTCAAAGCTCCTACAATGAGCAGTTCTTC | CASSETGTQSSYNEQFF
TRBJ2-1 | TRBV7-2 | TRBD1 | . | TGTGCCAGCAGCTTAGTCCCGGACAGGTACAATGAGCAGTTCTTC | CASSLVPDRYNEQFF
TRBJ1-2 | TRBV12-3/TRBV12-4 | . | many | TGTGCCAGCAGTTTGCAGGGGCTAAACTATGGCTACACCTTC | CASSLQGLNYGYTF
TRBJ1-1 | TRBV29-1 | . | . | TGCAGCGTAGCCCTTCGACACGGGAACACTGAAGCTTTCTTT | CSVALRHGNTEAFF
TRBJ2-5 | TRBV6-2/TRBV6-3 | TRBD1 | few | TGTGCCAGCAGTTACCCCCCGACAGGGGGCACGGAGGGTCCCGATATACAAGAGACCCAGTACTTC | CASSYPPTGGTEGPDIQETQYF
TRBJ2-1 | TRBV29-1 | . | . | TGCAGCGTTTCCAGGGTTCTGGCACACAATGAGCAGTTCTTC | CSVSRVLAHNEQFF
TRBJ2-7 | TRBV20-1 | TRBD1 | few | TGCAGTGCCCCCGGACAGGGGGCCCACGAGCAGTACTTC | CSAPGQGAHEQYF
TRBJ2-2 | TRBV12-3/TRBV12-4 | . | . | TGTGCCAGCATCCCCACTGCGCGTCACGGGGAGCTGTTTTTT | CASIPTARHGELFF
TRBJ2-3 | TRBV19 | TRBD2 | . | TGTGCCAGTAGTTTACGAATAGCGGGAGTGACAGATACGCAGTATTTT | CASSLRIAGVTDTQYF
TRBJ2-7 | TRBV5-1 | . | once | TGCGCCAGCAGCTTGGAGCTAGCTGTCAATGAGCAGTACTTC | CASSLELAVNEQYF
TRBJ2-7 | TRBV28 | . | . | TGTGCCAGCAGCCTCTCGAACCCCTACGAGCAGTACTTC | CASSLSNPYEQYF
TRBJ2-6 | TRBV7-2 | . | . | TGTGCCAGCAGCTTAGTAGGTCTACCCGTCCTGACTTTC | CASSLVGLPVLTF
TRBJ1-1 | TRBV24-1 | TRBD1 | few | TGTGCCACCAGTGATGGTCCCGGGACAGGGACGGGAACTGAAGCTTTCTTT | CATSDGPGTGTGTEAFF
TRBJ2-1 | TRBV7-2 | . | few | TGTGCCAGCAGCTTAGGGGGTCCTCGGCGCAATGAGCAGTTCTTC | CASSLGGPRRNEQFF
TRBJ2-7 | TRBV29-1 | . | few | TGCAGCGTTGAATCGACCGCTCGCGAGCAGTACTTC | CSVESTAREQYF
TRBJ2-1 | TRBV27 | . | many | TGTGCCAGCAGTCAGACCAATGAGCAGTTCTTC | CASSQTNEQFF
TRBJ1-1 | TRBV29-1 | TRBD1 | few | TGCAGCGCTGATCCAGACAGGGAGAGTCTCCCTGAAGCTTTCTTT | CSADPDRESLPEAFF
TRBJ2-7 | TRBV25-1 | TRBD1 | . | TGTGCCAGCAGTGTTACCGGGACAGGGAACGAGCAGTACTTC | CASSVTGTGNEQYF
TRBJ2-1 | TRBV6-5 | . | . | TGTGCCAGCAGTTACACGCAGGGGTATGAGCAGTTCTTC | CASSYTQGYEQFF
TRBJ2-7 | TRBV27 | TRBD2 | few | TGTGCCAGCAGTTTATGGGGTAGCGGGAGAGGATCCTACGAGCAGTACTTC | CASSLWGSGRGSYEQYF
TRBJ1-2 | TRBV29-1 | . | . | TGCAGCGTTGAATTTGGGGGACCCCATAACTATGGCTACACCTTC | CSVEFGGPHNYGYTF
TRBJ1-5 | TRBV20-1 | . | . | TGCAGTGCAAAGGCCGGGGGGCTTAATCAGCCCCAGCATTTT | CSAKAGGLNQPQHF
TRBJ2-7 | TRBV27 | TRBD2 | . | TGTGCCAGCAGTGGACTAGAACAGAATGAGCAGTACTTC | CASSGLEQNEQYF
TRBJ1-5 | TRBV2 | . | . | TGTGCCAGCGGTATTACGCCGGGGGGGAGTCAGCCCCAGCATTTT | CASGITPGGSQPQHF
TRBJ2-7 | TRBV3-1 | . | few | TGTGCCAGCAGCCAAGATCTTATCAACTACGAGCAGTACTTC | CASSQDLINYEQYF
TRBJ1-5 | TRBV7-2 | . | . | TGTGCCAGCAGCTTAGTTCGGGCTCTTCTAGGGGATCAGCCCCAGCATTTT | CASSLVRALLGDQPQHF
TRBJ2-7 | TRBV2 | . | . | TGTGCCAGCAGTGAGGCAGGGTACTACGAGCAGTACTTC | CASSEAGYYEQYF
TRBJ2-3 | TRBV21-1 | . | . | TGTGCCAGCAGCAAGCGTACTAGCGGGAGTTGGGGAACAGATACGCAGTATTTT | CASSKRTSGSWGTDTQYF
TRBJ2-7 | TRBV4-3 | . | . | TGCGCCAGCAGCCAAGGTGGGCGGTTCTACAATGAGCAGTACTTC | CASSQGGRFYNEQYF
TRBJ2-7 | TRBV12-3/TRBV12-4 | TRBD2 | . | TGTGCCAGCAGGCCGTGGACTAGCGGGACTTACTACAATGAGCAGTACTTC | CASRPWTSGTYYNEQYF
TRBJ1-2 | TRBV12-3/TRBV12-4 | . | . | TGTGCCAGCAGAAAACAGAGCTATGGCTACACCTTC | CASRKQSYGYTF
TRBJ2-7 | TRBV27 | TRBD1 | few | TGTGCCAGCAGTTTGGGTCTTTCACGGACAGGGGTGAACGAGCAGTACTTC | CASSLGLSRTGVNEQYF
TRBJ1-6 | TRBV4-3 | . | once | TGCGCCAGCAGCCAGAGGAGGGCAGAGAGCTCCTGTAATTCACCCCTCCACTTT | CASSQRRAESSCNSPLHF
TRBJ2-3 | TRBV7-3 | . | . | TGTGCCAGCAGCTACCGTCCGTTTGATACGCAGTATTTT | CASSYRPFDTQYF
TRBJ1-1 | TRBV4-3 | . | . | TGCGCCAGCAGCCAAGACGGCAAGAACACTGAAGCTTTCTTT | CASSQDGKNTEAFF
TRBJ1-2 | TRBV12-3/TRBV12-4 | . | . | TGTGCCAGCAGGCATGGCGCTCTACACTATGGCTACACCTTC | CASRHGALHYGYTF
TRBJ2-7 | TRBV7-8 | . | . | TGTGCCAGCAGCTTAGAGCAGGGTTCCTACAATGAGCAGTACTTC | CASSLEQGSYNEQYF
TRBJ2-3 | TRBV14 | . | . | TGTGCCAGCAGCCAAGATGGGGGGCGTGGAGATACGCAGTATTTT | CASSQDGGRGDTQYF
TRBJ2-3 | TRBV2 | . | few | TGTGCCAGCAGCTCCATGACGGCTACGGATACGCAGTATTTT | CASSSMTATDTQYF
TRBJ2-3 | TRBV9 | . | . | TGTGCCAGCAAGAAGTGGACGGAGGGGACGCAGTATTTT | CASKKWTEGTQYF
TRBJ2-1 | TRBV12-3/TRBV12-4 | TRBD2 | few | TGTGCCAGCAGTACCTTACTAGCGGGGCTCTACAATGAGCAGTTCTTC | CASSTLLAGLYNEQFF
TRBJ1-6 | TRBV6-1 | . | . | TGTGCCGCCAGGGAATACTCACCCCTCCACTTT | CAAREYSPLHF
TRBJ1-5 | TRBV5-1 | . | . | TGCGCCAGCAGCTTGGGGTTGGGGGCTCAGCCCCAGCATTTT | CASSLGLGAQPQHF
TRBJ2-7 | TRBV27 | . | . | TGTGCCAGCAGTTCGTCAGGGGACCTCTACGAGCAGTACTTC | CASSSSGDLYEQYF
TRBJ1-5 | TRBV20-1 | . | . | TGCAGTGCTAGAGATCTTAGGAGGGGCACTCAGCCCCAGCATTTT | CSARDLRRGTQPQHF
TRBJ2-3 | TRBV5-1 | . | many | TGCGCCAGCAGCTTGGTCGGGCATGCAGATACGCAGTATTTT | CASSLVGHADTQYF
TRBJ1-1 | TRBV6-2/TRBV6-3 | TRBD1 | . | TGTGCCAGCCAATTTGGGACAGGGGTAGGATCTGAAGCTTTCTTT | CASQFGTGVGSEAFF
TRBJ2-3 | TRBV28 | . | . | TGTGCCAGCAGTGCCGATAGTGGGGGCGGTACGCAGTATTTT | CASSADSGGGTQYF
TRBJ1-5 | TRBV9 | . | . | TGTGCCAGCAGCGCCGGAGTTACCAATCAGCCCCAGCATTTT | CASSAGVTNQPQHF
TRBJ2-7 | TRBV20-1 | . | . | TGCAGTGCCCGCCGGGACGTAGACTACGAGCAGTACTTC | CSARRDVDYEQYF
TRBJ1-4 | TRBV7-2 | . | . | TGTGCCAGCAGCTTAGATCTTCTAAGCGGAAAACTGTTTTTT | CASSLDLLSGKLFF
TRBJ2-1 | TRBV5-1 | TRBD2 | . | TGCGCCAGCAGCGTCGGGACTAGCGACTACAATGAGCAGTTCTTC | CASSVGTSDYNEQFF
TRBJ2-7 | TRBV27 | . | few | TGTGCCAGCAGTTTAAAGTCTTGGACCTACGAGCAGTACTTC | CASSLKSWTYEQYF
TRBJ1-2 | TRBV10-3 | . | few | TGTGCCATCAGTGAGTCTGACAGCTATGGCTACACCTTC | CAISESDSYGYTF
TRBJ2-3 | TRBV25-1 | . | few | TGTGCCAGCAGTGAATTCAGGACAACAGATACGCAGTATTTT | CASSEFRTTDTQYF